Listed below are T cell receptor beta chains from one sample, sequenced in a study of cytomegalovirus exposure and HLA in healthy donors. The repertoire was sequenced with immunoSEQ multiplex PCR; TCRdb's copy has only in-frame clones and lacks some. The table includes 140,000 to 150,000 clones, roughly four fifths detected once. Sample: PBMCs. Receptors were obtained from a man younger than 40 in good health and CMV-seronegative. Both conserved end residues are part of each CDR3. D genes are given only for firm matches. Not every row has a clone size; where given, it reads once, few, many or a size class.

V gene	D gene	clone size	J gene	CDR3 DNA	CDR3 protein
TRBV5-1	.	.	TRBJ2-6	TGCGCCAGCAGCTTGGACGACAGTTTCTCTGGGGCCAACGTCCTGACTTTC	CASSLDDSFSGANVLTF
TRBV7-2	TRBD1	once	TRBJ1-1	TGTGCCAGCAGTTTAGAGGGACAGTTTGGTGAAGCTTTCTTT	CASSLEGQFGEAFF
TRBV28	TRBD2	.	TRBJ2-7	TGTGCCAGCAGTTCGAGGACTAGCGGGAGATACACAGGCGAGCAGTACTTC	CASSSRTSGRYTGEQYF
TRBV4-2	TRBD2	.	TRBJ2-3	TGTGCCAGCAGCCAAGACTTCCGGGGGGGCCGGGTAGATACGCAGTATTTT	CASSQDFRGGRVDTQYF
TRBV7-3	TRBD1	.	TRBJ2-7	TGTGCCAGTACCCGGGACAGGAACTCCTACGAGCAGTACTTC	CASTRDRNSYEQYF
TRBV9	.	.	TRBJ1-4	TGTGCCAGCAGCGTAGGGGGCGGTTCAACTAATGAAAAACTGTTTTTT	CASSVGGGSTNEKLFF
TRBV7-2	.	.	TRBJ1-1	TGTGCCAGCACCCTTTCCCCGGGAATGAACACTGAAGCTTTCTTT	CASTLSPGMNTEAFF
TRBV7-8	.	.	TRBJ2-7	TGTGCCAGCACCGTTGCTACACAGGGCCACGAGCAGTACTTC	CASTVATQGHEQYF
TRBV6-6	.	.	TRBJ2-3	TGTGCCAGCAGTTTATTAGTTATCGGGGATACGCAGTATTTT	CASSLLVIGDTQYF
TRBV9	TRBD1	.	TRBJ2-7	TGTGCCAGTGGGTACGGACAGGGCGAGCAGTACTTC	CASGYGQGEQYF
TRBV10-3	.	few	TRBJ2-2	TGTGCCATCAGTGAGTCGACGGCGGCAGGGTCCACCGGGGAGCTGTTTTTT	CAISESTAAGSTGELFF
TRBV29-1	TRBD1	.	TRBJ2-7	TGCAGCGTTTCGGGACAGGGTAGCTACGAGCAGTACTTC	CSVSGQGSYEQYF
TRBV6-5	.	.	TRBJ2-6	TGTGCCGCCCAGGGGGGAGCAGCTGGGGCCAACGGCCTGACTTTC	CAAQGGAAGANGLTF
TRBV7-8	TRBD1	.	TRBJ1-5	TGTGCCAGCAGCTTAGAAGTACAGGGGAGTTGGTATCAGCCCCAGCATTTT	CASSLEVQGSWYQPQHF
TRBV10-3	.	.	TRBJ1-1	TGTGCCATCAGTGAGGCCGGGGGGGGCAGTGTGAACACTGAAGCTTTCTTT	CAISEAGGGSVNTEAFF
TRBV15	.	.	TRBJ2-7	TGTGCCACCAGACGGACCAGCGGTTCCTACGAGCAGTACTTC	CATRRTSGSYEQYF
TRBV7-8	.	.	TRBJ2-7	TGTGCCAGCAGCTCCAGAAGGACAGCGCCTGCCTACGAGCAGTACTTC	CASSSRRTAPAYEQYF
TRBV7-9	.	.	TRBJ2-7	TGTGCCAGCACCCTACAGGGCCCCTACGAGCAGTACTTC	CASTLQGPYEQYF
TRBV9	.	.	TRBJ1-1	TGTGCCAGCAGCTCTGGCGGGACTGAAGCTTTCTTT	CASSSGGTEAFF
TRBV30	TRBD1	.	TRBJ2-4	TGTGCCTGGAGGGAACAGGGGATCAACATTCAGTACTTC	CAWREQGINIQYF
TRBV2	.	few	TRBJ2-5	TGTGCCAGCTCCCCCACAGTGTCGTGGGCTGGGGAGACCCAGTACTTC	CASSPTVSWAGETQYF
TRBV15	TRBD1	once	TRBJ1-1	TGTGCCACCGCACGGGACAGGGGGACCCCAGCTTTCTTT	CATARDRGTPAFF
TRBV25-1	TRBD1	.	TRBJ2-7	TGTGCCAGCAGCCTTAGGGACAGGGGGACCTACGAGCAGTACTTC	CASSLRDRGTYEQYF
TRBV5-1	.	.	TRBJ2-1	TGCGCCAGCAGGACAGGCCAGAGCTGGGGTGAGCAGTTCTTC	CASRTGQSWGEQFF
TRBV5-4	.	.	TRBJ2-7	TGTGCCAGCAGCCCGGCCGGGACACTCGGAAACTACGAGCAGTACTTC	CASSPAGTLGNYEQYF
TRBV6-5	.	.	TRBJ1-6	TGTGCCAGCAGTTACGGCCCGAACAATTCACCCCTCCACTTT	CASSYGPNNSPLHF
TRBV28	.	.	TRBJ1-6	TGTGCCAGCAGTTTTAGTTCCCCCAATTCACCCCTCCACTTT	CASSFSSPNSPLHF
TRBV11-2	TRBD2	.	TRBJ2-1	TGTGCCAGCAGCTTAGGATTGAGGGAGGGGAATGAGCAGTTCTTC	CASSLGLREGNEQFF
TRBV6-1	.	.	TRBJ2-3	TGTGCCAGCAGCGACTACCTCCAGGGGTCAGATACGCAGTATTTT	CASSDYLQGSDTQYF
TRBV7-9	.	.	TRBJ2-7	TGTGCCAGCAGCCGGTCCTACGAGCAGTACTTC	CASSRSYEQYF
TRBV6-5	TRBD1	.	TRBJ2-3	TGTGCCAGCAGCAGGGACAGGGCGACAGATACGCAGTATTTT	CASSRDRATDTQYF
TRBV5-1	.	few	TRBJ2-4	TGCGCCGACCGACGGGGACTCCTAGCCAAAAACATTCAGTACTTC	CADRRGLLAKNIQYF
TRBV19	.	.	TRBJ2-7	TGTGCCAGTAGTGTAACCGGGACAAGCTACGAGCAGTACTTC	CASSVTGTSYEQYF
TRBV9	.	.	TRBJ1-6	TGTGCCAGCAGCGTAGCGAGGGCTCCTTGGAATTCACCCCTCCACTTT	CASSVARAPWNSPLHF
TRBV9	.	.	TRBJ1-1	TGTGCCAGCAGCGTAGGAACAGCTCTGAACACTGAAGCTTTCTTT	CASSVGTALNTEAFF
TRBV5-1	.	.	TRBJ2-1	TGCGCCAGCAGCTTGGCCGGGGAAATTAGGCACAATGAGCAGTTCTTC	CASSLAGEIRHNEQFF
TRBV30	TRBD1	.	TRBJ1-4	TGTGCCTGGAGTGTAAAGCTGGGACAGGATAATGAAAAACTGTTTTTT	CAWSVKLGQDNEKLFF
TRBV27	TRBD1	.	TRBJ1-1	TGTGCCAGCAAAGGGGGCCTGAACACTGAAGCTTTCTTT	CASKGGLNTEAFF
TRBV4-2	.	.	TRBJ1-1	TGTGCCAGCAGCCAAGATCGCGGGCAGGGGATAACTGAAGCTTTCTTT	CASSQDRGQGITEAFF
TRBV6-5	.	.	TRBJ1-1	TGTGCCAGCAGTTTCACAGACAGGATGAACACTGAAGCTTTCTTT	CASSFTDRMNTEAFF
TRBV29-1	TRBD1	.	TRBJ2-2	TGCAGCGTTGTCGGACAGGCGAACACCGGGGAGCTGTTTTTT	CSVVGQANTGELFF
TRBV5-1	TRBD1	.	TRBJ1-1	TGCGCCAGCAGCTCCGGGACAGGGGGACGGGGCACTGAAGCTTTCTTT	CASSSGTGGRGTEAFF